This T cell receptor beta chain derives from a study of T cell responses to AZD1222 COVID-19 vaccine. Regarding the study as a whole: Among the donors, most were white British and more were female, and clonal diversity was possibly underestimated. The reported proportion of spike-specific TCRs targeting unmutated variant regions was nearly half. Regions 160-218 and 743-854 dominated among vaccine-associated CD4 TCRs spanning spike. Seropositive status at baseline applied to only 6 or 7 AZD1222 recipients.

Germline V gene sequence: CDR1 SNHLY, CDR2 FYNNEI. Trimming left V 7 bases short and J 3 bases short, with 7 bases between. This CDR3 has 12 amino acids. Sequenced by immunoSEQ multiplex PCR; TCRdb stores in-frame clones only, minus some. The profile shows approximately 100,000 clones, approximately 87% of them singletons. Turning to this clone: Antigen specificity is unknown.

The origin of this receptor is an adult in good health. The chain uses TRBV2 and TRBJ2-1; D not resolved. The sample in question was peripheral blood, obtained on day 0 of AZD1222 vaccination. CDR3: CASKQDYNEQFF. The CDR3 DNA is TGTGCCAGCAAACAAGACTACAATGAGCAGTTCTTC.